This T cell receptor beta chain stems from a study of T cell responses to AZD1222 COVID-19 vaccine. Sequencing used immunoSEQ multiplex PCR; TCRdb keeps in-frame clones, though not all of them. The sample lists roughly 130,000 clones, approximately 85% occurring once. Trimming took off 5 bases at V and 5 bases at J, with 16 bases between the two ends. Germline assignment: CDR1 MNHEY and CDR2 SVGAGI. This CDR3 is 15 amino acids long. This TCR was recovered from an adult in good health. This sequence joins TRBV6-5 and TRBJ2-4, with D perhaps TRBD2 (7 bases). This specimen consisted of peripheral blood, obtained on day 0 of MenACWY control vaccination. DNA of the CDR3: TGTGCCAGCAGTAACGTCGCGGGGGCCGAAAACATTCAGTACTTC. This gives the protein CASSNVAGAENIQYF.